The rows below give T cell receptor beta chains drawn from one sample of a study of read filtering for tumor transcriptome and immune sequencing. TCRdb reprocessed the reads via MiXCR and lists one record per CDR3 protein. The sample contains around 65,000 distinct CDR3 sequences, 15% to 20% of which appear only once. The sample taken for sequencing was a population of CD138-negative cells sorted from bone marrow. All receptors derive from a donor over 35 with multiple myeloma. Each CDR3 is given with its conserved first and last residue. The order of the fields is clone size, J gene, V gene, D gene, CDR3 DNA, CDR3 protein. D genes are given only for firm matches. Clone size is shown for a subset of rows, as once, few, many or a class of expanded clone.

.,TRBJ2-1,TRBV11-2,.,TGTGCCAGCAGCCGAACAGGGACTGGTGAGCAGTTCTTC,CASSRTGTGEQFF
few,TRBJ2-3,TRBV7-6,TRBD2,TGTGCCAGCAGCTCTCGACTAGCCCCATCAATCACAGATACGCAGTATTTT,CASSSRLAPSITDTQYF
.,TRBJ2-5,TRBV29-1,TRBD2,TGCAGCGTTGTTAGCGGGGGATTCCAAGAGACCCAGTACTTC,CSVVSGGFQETQYF
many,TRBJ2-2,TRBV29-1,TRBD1,TGCAGCGGCCGACAGGGTGCCACCGGGGAGCTGTTTTTT,CSGRQGATGELFF
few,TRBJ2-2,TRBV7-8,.,TGTGCCAGCAGCTTAAACGGAGACGGGGAGCTGTTTTTT,CASSLNGDGELFF
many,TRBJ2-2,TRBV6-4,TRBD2,TGTGCCAGCAGTTCGGGACTAAGTCGGACCGGGGAGCTGTTTTTT,CASSSGLSRTGELFF
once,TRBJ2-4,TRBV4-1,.,TGCGCCAGCAGCCAACATAAGCGGGGACAGGCAGAAGAGTCGGCCAAAAACATTCAGTACTTC,CASSQHKRGQAEESAKNIQYF
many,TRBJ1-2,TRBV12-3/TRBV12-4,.,TGTGCCAGCAGTTTTTGGCAGGACGATGGCTACACCTTC,CASSFWQDDGYTF
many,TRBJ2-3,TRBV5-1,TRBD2,TGCGCCAGCGGACTAGCGGGAGGCCCAGATACGCAGTATTTT,CASGLAGGPDTQYF
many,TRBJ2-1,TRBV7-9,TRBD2,TGTGCCAGCAGCTGGTCGGGACTAGCGGACTACTACAATGAGCAGTTCTTC,CASSWSGLADYYNEQFF